This T cell receptor beta chain was captured by sequencing in a study of T cell responses to AZD1222 COVID-19 vaccine. The data were produced by immunoSEQ multiplex PCR, yet TCRdb's version contains in-frame clones alone and is incomplete. Among under 200,000 clones, approximately 95% were seen once, and the ten largest hold about 3.9%. The CDR3 is made up of 11 amino acids. V lost 6 bases and J lost 3, with 5 bases in between. Germline-derived CDR1 and CDR2 are SNHLY and FYNNEI. The receptor was isolated from an adult in good health. The gene calls are TRBV2 and TRBJ2-5; D is possibly TRBD2 (5 bases). The sequences come from peripheral blood, collected on day 0 of AZD1222 vaccination. The CDR3 spells CASRGEETQYF. CDR3 coding DNA: TGTGCCAGCAGGGGAGAAGAGACCCAGTACTTC.